This T cell receptor (beta chain) emerged from a study of T cells in Graves' hyperthyroidism and ophthalmopathy. At the level of the study: Peripheral blood was secured at the point of initial diagnosis, before any treatment.

Per germline, CDR1 MDHEN and CDR2 SYDVKM. The CDR3 is 13 residues long. V was cut by 7 bases and J by 4 bases, with 13 bases left in between. This clonotype was observed at least ten times. Uncontrolled infections, other autoimmune diseases, pregnancy or lactation led to exclusion of patients. Researchers amplified the TCR beta CDR3 regions from RNA transcripts. The HTBI primer set served for first-round RT-PCR of the TCR CDR3. TCRdb re-called the multiplex PCR reads through MiXCR, storing one row per CDR3 protein. In the table there are almost 250,000 distinct CDR3 sequences, approximately 23% of which are singletons.

Sequenced material: blood. The receptor's source is a woman between 40 and 55 years old with Graves' ophthalmopathy. The rearrangement joins TRBV28 to TRBJ1-2, with D perhaps TRBD1 (6 bases). CDR3 sequence (DNA): TGTGCCAGCATGCAGGGGTTGTTCTATGGCTACACCTTC. Amino acids: CASMQGLFYGYTF.